This T cell receptor beta chain was documented in a study of blood T cell repertoires in COVID-19. Study summary: Acute and convalescent COVID-19 specimens originated in the United States, Italy and Spain. PBMCs, B-cell-depleted T cells, or T cells provided the cDNA or gDNA that made up the material.

Per the germline V gene, CDR1 is SGHRS and CDR2 is YFSETQ. The CDR3 is made up of 15 amino acids. V lost 0 bases and J lost 8; bases outside the gene matches: 6. In the source study's methods: Quantification of nucleated cells was approximated via reference gene primer amplification. The assay was immunoSEQ multiplex PCR, and TCRdb's table has in-frame clones only and misses some. The V and J calls and clone size were taken over from that table, and D and trimming were inferred from the DNA. The sample has fewer than 150,000 clones; around four fifths are singletons. V usage is TRBV5-1 and J usage is TRBJ1-4; 8 nucleotides line up with TRBD1. This TCR derives from a human donor in a cohort sampled during active COVID-19. Sample: peripheral blood. The CDR3 is CASSLGVTGEEKLFF. In DNA form, the CDR3 reads TGCGCCAGCAGCTTGGGTGTGACAGGGGAGGAAAAACTGTTTTTT.